Below, 27 T cell receptor beta chains from the same sample are listed, as sequenced in a study of shared clonotypes between healthy human individuals. Sequencing used immunoSEQ multiplex PCR; TCRdb keeps in-frame clones, though not all of them. The sample carries more than 2 million clones, just under 95% recorded once. Naive CD8 populations comprised CD45RO-negative cells positively selected for CCR7, excluding terminally differentiated effector memory CD45RA+ cells. Input material: naive CD8+ T cells from PBMCs. The receptors come from a young man in good health. Some clones in this sample may be carry-over from other donors' samples.

V and J are TRBV5-5 and TRBJ2-7; the D gene could be TRBD1 or TRBD2 (5 bases each). V lost 1 base, J lost 1 base, and 12 bases lay in between. The CDR3 contains 15 residues. Germline CDR1 is SGHKS and CDR2 is YYEKEE (reference sequence). The CDR3 DNA reads as TGTGCCAGCAGCTTGTTGGGGGTAGGGTCCTACGAGCAGTACTTC. Residues: CASSLLGVGSYEQYF.

This clone was seen a few times. The rearrangement uses TRBV7-9 and TRBJ1-1; D gene uncertain. The CDR3 length is 12 residues. With 6 bases removed from V and 7 bases from J, the gap between germline ends came to 12 bases. CDR1 SEHNR and CDR2 FQNEAQ come from the germline V gene (reference sequence). The CDR3 bases are TGTGCCAGCAGTCCTCCCCTCATTGAAGCTTTCTTT. Its translation: CASSPPLIEAFF. The complete variable domain, with remaining parts taken from reference TRBV7-9 and TRBJ1-1, reads DTGVSQNPRHKITKRGQNVTFRCDPISEHNRLYWYRQTLGQGPEFLTYFQNEAQLEKSRLLSDRFSAERPKGSFSTLEIQRTEQGDSAMYLCASSPPLIEAFFGQGTRLTVV.

The chain is built from TRBV10-3 and TRBJ2-7; TRBD1 agrees at 10 bases. There are 14 residues in the CDR3. V lost 4 bases to trimming and J lost 2 bases; unmatched junction nucleotides: 2. CDR1 is ENHRY and CDR2 is SYGVKD in the germline V gene. The CDR3 DNA sequence: TGTGCCATCAGTGGGACAGGGGGAGCCTACGAGCAGTACTTC. This encodes CAISGTGGAYEQYF.

This chain joins TRBV13 and TRBJ2-5; weak D call: TRBD2 (6 bases). Trimming removed 2 bases from V and 4 bases from J, with 8 bases in between. The CDR3 sequence is 13 residues long. From germline, CDR1 is PRHDT and CDR2 FYEKMQ (reference sequence). This CDR3 is CASSLWGGETQYF. The CDR3 coding sequence is TGTGCCAGCAGCTTATGGGGAGGAGAGACCCAGTACTTC.

CDR3 in DNA: TGTGCCAGTATCGGGGGGCGAGGCCCTGAAGCTTTCTTT. This encodes CASIGGRGPEAFF. The chain couples TRBV18 to TRBJ1-1; tentative D call: TRBD1 (6 bases). CDR1 and CDR2 from the germline V gene are KGHSH and LQKENI. This CDR3 is 13 amino acids long. V was pared by 9 bases and J by 6 bases, with 17 bases between.

This clone occurred once. The chain has TRBV11-2 and TRBJ2-7; TRBD1 aligns across 11 bases. CDR1 SGHAT and CDR2 FQNNGV come from the germline V gene. The CDR3 runs 16 residues. The trim removed 4 bases at V and 2 bases at J, leaving 7 bases unmatched. The CDR3 DNA sequence: TGTGCCAGCAGCTCCAGGGAGGGACAGGGGGCCTACGAGCAGTACTTC. It encodes CASSSREGQGAYEQYF.

The chain carries TRBV20-1 and TRBJ2-7; TRBD2 might be the D (5 bases). Deletions cut 6 bases from V and 3 bases from J, with 9 bases between. CDR1 is DFQATT, CDR2 SNEGSKA, per germline (reference sequence). This CDR3 spans 11 amino acids. CDR3 sequence reads: CSADRDYEQYF. The CDR3 nucleotides read TGCAGTGCGGACCGGGACTACGAGCAGTACTTC.

As to this clone: Other nucleotide sequences from this sample produce the same CDR3. The chain links TRBV6-6 to TRBJ2-7; 9 nucleotides match TRBD1. The CDR3 is made up of 15 amino acids. V gave up 2 bases and J gave up 2 bases; unmatched junction bases: 4. Germline CDR1 and CDR2: MNHNY and SVGAGI (reference sequence). The CDR3 DNA follows: TGTGCCAGCAGTTACAGTGGGACAGGGACCTACGAGCAGTACTTC. Amino acid sequence: CASSYSGTGTYEQYF.

This clone was detected only once. V usage is TRBV28 and J usage is TRBJ2-1; 10 nucleotides line up with TRBD2. The CDR3 totals 14 residues. V was pared by 5 bases and J by 6 bases, with 4 bases of the junction left unmatched. Germline V lookup: CDR1 MDHEN, CDR2 SYDVKM. DNA for the CDR3: TGTGCCAGCAGTCTAGCGGGAGAAGGCAATGAGCAGTTCTTC. Protein product: CASSLAGEGNEQFF.

The chain couples TRBV27 to TRBJ1-2; the D gene is possibly TRBD1 (5 bases). V was shortened by 5 bases and J by 8 bases, with 18 bases between the two germline ends. Per the germline V gene, CDR1 is MNHEY and CDR2 is SMNVEV (reference sequence). The CDR3 spans 14 residues. The CDR3 DNA is TGTGCCAGCAGTCCCTATCTGGGGCCAGAGGGCTACACCTTC. Its protein is CASSPYLGPEGYTF.

This chain uses TRBV19 with TRBJ2-7, with 11 bases lining up with TRBD2. The V gene end was trimmed by 0 bases and the J gene end by 7 bases; junction bases not matched to a gene: 5. CDR3 length equals 15 residues. CDR1 and CDR2 from the germline V gene are LNHDA and SQIVND (reference sequence). CDR3 protein: CASSIDSGRAKEQYF. CDR3 coding DNA: TGTGCCAGTAGTATAGATAGCGGGAGGGCCAAGGAGCAGTACTTC.

The rearrangement uses TRBV19 and TRBJ1-2; no clear D gene. Germline values: CDR1 LNHDA, CDR2 SQIVND (reference sequence). Trimming shortened V by 3 bases and J by 2 bases, and 13 bases separated the two germline ends. The CDR3 runs 15 residues. CDR3 loop: CASSITRGGNYGYTF. Here the CDR3 DNA reads TGTGCCAGTAGTATTACGCGGGGAGGAAACTATGGCTACACCTTC.

The chain employs TRBV11-1 and TRBJ1-6; D not certain. The germline V gene encodes CDR1 SGHAT and CDR2 FQDESV (reference sequence). This CDR3 has 17 residues. The germline V and J ends were trimmed by 2 bases and 2 bases, with 13 bases remaining between them. CDR3 nucleotide sequence: TGTGCCAGCAGCTTACAACCAGTACGGACCTATAATTCACCCCTCCACTTT. This encodes CASSLQPVRTYNSPLHF.

This clone was detected only a few times. The chain is built from TRBV29-1 and TRBJ1-1; a possible D gene is TRBD1 (5 bases). The CDR3 covers 12 residues. In germline, CDR1 is SQVTM, CDR2 ANQGSEA. Trimming shortened V by 7 bases and J by 1 base, and 10 bases separated the two germline ends. In DNA form, the CDR3 reads TGCAGCGGGTTACAGGAGAACACTGAAGCTTTCTTT. This sequence encodes CSGLQENTEAFF.

A remark on this clone: Other DNA sequences in the same sample also yield this CDR3. This sequence joins TRBV4-3 and TRBJ2-5; maybe TRBD2 (6 bases). The germline V gene encodes CDR1 LGHNA and CDR2 YSLEER. The length of the CDR3 is 15 residues. The V and J ends lost 3 bases and 5 bases respectively, with 16 bases between them. The CDR3 protein is CASSQGTGPLETQYF. In DNA, the CDR3 is TGCGCCAGCAGCCAGGGGACTGGGCCTCTGGAGACCCAGTACTTC.

This chain uses TRBV5-8 with TRBJ2-1, with TRBD2 matching 7 bases. Germline loops: CDR1 SGHTS, CDR2 YDEGEE. This CDR3 is 15 amino acids long. The trim removed 2 bases at V and 4 bases at J, leaving 6 bases unmatched. The CDR3 sequence is CASSFHGRLYNEQFF. Written as DNA, the CDR3 is TGTGCCAGCAGCTTCCACGGGAGGCTATACAATGAGCAGTTCTTC.

This clone appeared once. The chain links TRBV15 to TRBJ2-1, with 7 bases that match TRBD2. Losses at the gene ends were 0 bases for V and 2 bases for J; bases not matched to a gene: 7. This CDR3 spans 17 amino acids. Per the germline V gene, CDR1 is LNHNV and CDR2 is YYDKDF (reference sequence). CDR3 coding DNA: TGTGCCACCAGCAGAGATCGGGCGGGAGAGACCTACAATGAGCAGTTCTTC. Translation gives CATSRDRAGETYNEQFF.

For the CDR3, the DNA is TGTGCCAGCAGCCAAGATCGAGTGGGACTAGCGGGAGTTCAGGGCACCGGGGAGCTGTTTTTT. This translates into CASSQDRVGLAGVQGTGELFF. This chain joins TRBV4-2 and TRBJ2-2, with TRBD2 matching 14 bases. CDR3 length: 21 residues. The germline V gene encodes CDR1 LGHNA and CDR2 YNFKEQ. V shed 0 bases and J 4 bases; nucleotides not matched to a gene: 13.

The CDR3 bases are TGTGCCAGCAGCCCCCTGGACAGGCCCGTGCCTGAAAAACTGTTTTTT. This gives the protein CASSPLDRPVPEKLFF. The V and J genes are TRBV7-9 and TRBJ1-4, with TRBD1 matching 7 bases. From germline, CDR1 is SEHNR and CDR2 FQNEAQ (reference sequence). Losses at the gene ends were 5 bases for V and 7 bases for J; bases not matched to a gene: 13. The CDR3 sequence is 16 residues long. Filled out from reference TRBV7-9 and TRBJ1-4, the complete variable domain reads DTGVSQNPRHKITKRGQNVTFRCDPISEHNRLYWYRQTLGQGPEFLTYFQNEAQLEKSRLLSDRFSAERPKGSFSTLEIQRTEQGDSAMYLCASSPLDRPVPEKLFFGSGTQLSVL.

This clone was counted once. The rearrangement uses TRBV7-9 and TRBJ2-3, with TRBD2 matching over 9 bases. V shed 6 bases and J 0 bases; nucleotides not matched to a gene: 7. The germline V gene has CDR1 SEHNR and CDR2 FQNEAQ (reference sequence). The CDR3 has 16 residues. Written as DNA, the CDR3 is TGTGCCAGCAGGAGAGGGCGGGAGGGTAGCACAGATACGCAGTATTTT. Translating it yields CASRRGREGSTDTQYF. Full variable domain (remainder filled in from reference TRBV7-9 and TRBJ2-3): DTGVSQNPRHKITKRGQNVTFRCDPISEHNRLYWYRQTLGQGPEFLTYFQNEAQLEKSRLLSDRFSAERPKGSFSTLEIQRTEQGDSAMYLCASRRGREGSTDTQYFGPGTRLTVL.

This clone was seen just once. V usage is TRBV29-1 and J usage is TRBJ1-2; D is possibly TRBD1 (6 bases). Germline CDR1 reads SQVTM; CDR2 reads ANQGSEA. V lost 6 bases and J lost 3, with 14 bases in between. The CDR3 totals 13 residues. CDR3 in amino acids: CSVDQGRDYGYTF. Here the CDR3 DNA reads TGCAGCGTCGACCAGGGGCGTGACTATGGCTACACCTTC.

The rearrangement joins TRBV4-1 to TRBJ2-7; 14 bases are shared with TRBD2. V dropped 0 bases and J dropped 5; count of bases not matched to a gene: 6. From germline, CDR1 is MGHRA and CDR2 YSYEKL. The CDR3 extends over 17 amino acids. CDR3 coding DNA: TGCGCCAGCAGCCAAGATCCCCCGGGACTAGCGGGAGACGAGCAGTACTTC. Translating it yields CASSQDPPGLAGDEQYF.

The genes are TRBV7-3 and TRBJ2-3; maybe TRBD2 (5 bases). The CDR3 loop spans 16 amino acids. The germline V gene encodes CDR1 SGHTA and CDR2 FQGTGA. V dropped 0 bases and J dropped 2 bases, with 12 bases sitting between them. CDR3 sequence: CASSLTSLAHTDTQYF. The CDR3 nucleotides read TGTGCCAGCAGCTTAACATCCCTAGCCCACACAGATACGCAGTATTTT.

This chain links TRBV7-9 with TRBJ2-7; TRBD1 might be the D (5 bases). From germline, CDR1 is SEHNR and CDR2 FQNEAQ (reference sequence). Trimming shortened V by 5 bases and J by 0 bases, and 17 bases separated the two germline ends. This CDR3 contains 16 residues. In nucleotides, the CDR3 is TGTGCCAGCAGCACGACAGCTAGGTACAACTCCTACGAGCAGTACTTC. Residues: CASSTTARYNSYEQYF. The variable domain in full, with the rest retrieved from reference TRBV7-9 and TRBJ2-7, is DTGVSQNPRHKITKRGQNVTFRCDPISEHNRLYWYRQTLGQGPEFLTYFQNEAQLEKSRLLSDRFSAERPKGSFSTLEIQRTEQGDSAMYLCASSTTARYNSYEQYFGPGTRLTVT.

V is TRBV11-2 and J is TRBJ1-3, with unresolved D. The CDR3 loop spans 14 amino acids. Germline loops: CDR1 SGHAT, CDR2 FQNNGV. Trimming left V 5 bases short and J 0 bases short, with 8 bases between. The CDR3 here is CASSMSRSGNTIYF. Here the CDR3 DNA reads TGTGCCAGCAGCATGTCCCGCTCTGGAAACACCATATATTTT.

This clone was found a few times. The identical CDR3 is also encoded by other nucleotide sequences in the sample. The V and J genes are TRBV9 and TRBJ1-5; D is uncertain. The CDR3 totals 14 residues. Germline lookup yields CDR1 SGDLS and CDR2 YYNGEE. V lost 1 base, J lost 0 bases, and 5 bases lay in between. CDR3 bases: TGTGCCAGCAGCGTATGGGATAGCAATCAGCCCCAGCATTTT. Translated, it gives CASSVWDSNQPQHF.

The chain uses TRBV14 and TRBJ2-7, with 7 bases aligning to TRBD1. The CDR3 sequence is 16 residues long. V shed 0 bases and J 7 bases; nucleotides not matched to a gene: 12. CDR1 and CDR2 from the germline V gene are SGHDN and FVKESK. The CDR3 sequence: CASSQEPHRGGLEQYF. CDR3 DNA sequence: TGTGCCAGCAGCCAAGAACCCCACAGGGGCGGATTGGAGCAGTACTTC.